The entry that follows covers one T cell receptor beta chain sequence. No antigen is known for it. The sample is drawn from a study of T-cell memory formation after mild COVID-19. Background on the study: Most TCR clusters belonged to a single donor.

TCRdb passed the 5' RACE reads through MiXCR, listing each CDR3 protein once. The table records about 400,000 distinct CDR3 sequences, about 24% of them present only once. V was trimmed by 1 base and J by 7 bases, leaving 17 bases between them. Germline V gives CDR1 SGHVS, CDR2 FNYEAQ. The CDR3 totals 15 residues. Study conclusions and caveats: Clones which contracted sat mainly in CM and EM if CD4+, and in EMRA if CD8+. Memory from before infection featured some responding clones, which suggests cross-reactive memory joined.

The TCR was taken from an adult woman who had mild COVID-19 (a few samples of this study predate the infection). Cell type and time point are not known. Specimen: PBMCs or a T cell subset sorted from them (not recorded which). J is TRBJ2-7 and V is TRBV7-6, with D hard to call. The CDR3 nucleotides read TGTGCCAGCAGCTTAGAACACAGCTTACTACGAGAGCAGTACTTC. Residues: CASSLEHSLLREQYF.